The sequence of this T cell receptor beta chain was determined in a study of cytomegalovirus exposure and HLA in healthy donors. Germline CDR1 is LGHNA and CDR2 is YSLEER. There are 14 residues in the CDR3. Trimming removed 4 bases from V and 4 bases from J, with 14 bases in between. Libraries were prepared by immunoSEQ multiplex PCR; TCRdb keeps only in-frame clonotypes and omits some of them. This sample yields some 170,000 clones, of which over 85% are seen a single time; under 13% belongs to the top ten. The rearrangement links TRBV4-3 to TRBJ2-7, with D possibly being TRBD2 (5 bases). The receptor was isolated from a young woman in good health and CMV-seropositive. Sequencing was carried out using PBMCs. CDR3 nucleotides: TGCGCCAGCAGCCTCGAGGGAGATGGATACGAGCAGTACTTC. Its translation: CASSLEGDGYEQYF.